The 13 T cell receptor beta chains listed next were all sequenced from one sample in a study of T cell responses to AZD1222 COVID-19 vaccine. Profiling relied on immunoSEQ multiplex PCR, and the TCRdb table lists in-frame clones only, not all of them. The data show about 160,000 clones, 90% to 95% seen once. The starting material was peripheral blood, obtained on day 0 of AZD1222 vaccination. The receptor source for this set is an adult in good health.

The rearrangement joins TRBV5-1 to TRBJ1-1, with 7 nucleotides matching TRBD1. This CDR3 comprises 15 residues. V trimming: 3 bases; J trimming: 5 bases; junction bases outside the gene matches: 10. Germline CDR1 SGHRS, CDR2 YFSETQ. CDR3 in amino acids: CASSWHRGGGTEAFF. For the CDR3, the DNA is TGCGCCAGCAGCTGGCACAGGGGTGGAGGGACTGAAGCTTTCTTT.

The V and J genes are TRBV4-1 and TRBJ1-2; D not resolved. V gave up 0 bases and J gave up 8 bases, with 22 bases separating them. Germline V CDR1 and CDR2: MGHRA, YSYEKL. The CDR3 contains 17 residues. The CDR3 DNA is TGCGCCAGCAGCCAAGACACCGAGAGCTATGTCTTCGTGGGCTACACCTTC. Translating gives CASSQDTESYVFVGYTF.

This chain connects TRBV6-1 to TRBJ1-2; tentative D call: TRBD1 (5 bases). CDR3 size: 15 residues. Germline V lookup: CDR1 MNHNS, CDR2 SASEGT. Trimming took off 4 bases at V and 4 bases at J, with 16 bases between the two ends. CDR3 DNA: TGTGCCAGCAGTGTAGGACCCCAGGGACCCTATGGCTACACCTTC. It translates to CASSVGPQGPYGYTF.

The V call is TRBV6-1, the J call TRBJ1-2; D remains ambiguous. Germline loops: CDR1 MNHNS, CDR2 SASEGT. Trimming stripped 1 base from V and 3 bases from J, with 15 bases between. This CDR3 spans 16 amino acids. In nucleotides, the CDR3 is TGTGCCAGCAGTGAAGTGTGGCCCTTCGGGGACTATGGCTACACCTTC. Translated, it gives CASSEVWPFGDYGYTF.

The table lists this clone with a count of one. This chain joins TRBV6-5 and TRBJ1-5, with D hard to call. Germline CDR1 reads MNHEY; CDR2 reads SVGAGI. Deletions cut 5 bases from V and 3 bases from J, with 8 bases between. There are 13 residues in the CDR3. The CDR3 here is CASSRVFNQPQHF. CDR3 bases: TGTGCCAGCAGTAGGGTTTTCAATCAGCCCCAGCATTTT.

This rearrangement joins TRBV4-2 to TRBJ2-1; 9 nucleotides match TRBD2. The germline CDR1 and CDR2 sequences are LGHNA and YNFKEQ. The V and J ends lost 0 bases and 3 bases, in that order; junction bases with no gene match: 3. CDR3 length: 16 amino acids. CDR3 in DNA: TGTGCCAGCAGCCAAGACCCTAGCGGGGTCTACAATGAGCAGTTCTTC. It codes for CASSQDPSGVYNEQFF.

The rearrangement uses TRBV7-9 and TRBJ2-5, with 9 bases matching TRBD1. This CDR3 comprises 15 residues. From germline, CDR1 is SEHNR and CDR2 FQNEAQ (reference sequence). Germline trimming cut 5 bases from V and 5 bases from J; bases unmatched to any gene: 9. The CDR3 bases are TGTGCCAGCAGCCGAAGTGACAGGGGGTGGGAGACCCAGTACTTC. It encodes CASSRSDRGWETQYF.

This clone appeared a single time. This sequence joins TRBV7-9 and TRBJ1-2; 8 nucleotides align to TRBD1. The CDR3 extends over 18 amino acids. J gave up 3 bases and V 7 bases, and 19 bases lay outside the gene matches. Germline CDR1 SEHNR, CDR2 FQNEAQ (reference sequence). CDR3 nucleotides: TGTGCCAGCACCTTTGTGTCCCTCGGCAGGGGGCTTTACTATGGCTACACCTTC. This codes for CASTFVSLGRGLYYGYTF.

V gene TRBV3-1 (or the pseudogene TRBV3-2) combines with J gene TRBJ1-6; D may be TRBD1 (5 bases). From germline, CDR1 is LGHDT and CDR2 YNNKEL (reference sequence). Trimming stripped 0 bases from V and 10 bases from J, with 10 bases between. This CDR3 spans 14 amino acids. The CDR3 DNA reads TGTGCCAGCAGCCAAGATTTTCGGGGCTCACCCCTCCACTTT. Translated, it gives CASSQDFRGSPLHF.

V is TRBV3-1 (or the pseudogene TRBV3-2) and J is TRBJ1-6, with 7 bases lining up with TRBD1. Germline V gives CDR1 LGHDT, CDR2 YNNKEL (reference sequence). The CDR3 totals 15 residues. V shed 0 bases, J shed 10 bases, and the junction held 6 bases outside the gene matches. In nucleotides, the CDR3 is TGTGCCAGCAGCCAAGAATACACAGGGGTCTCACCCCTCCACTTT. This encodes CASSQEYTGVSPLHF.

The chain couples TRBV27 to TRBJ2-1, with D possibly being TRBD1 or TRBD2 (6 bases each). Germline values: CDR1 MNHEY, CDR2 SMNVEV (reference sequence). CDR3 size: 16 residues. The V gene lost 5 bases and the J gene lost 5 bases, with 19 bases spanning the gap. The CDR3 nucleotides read TGTGCCAGCAGTGCCCGGAGGGGGGTCTTCCACAATGAGCAGTTCTTC. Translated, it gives CASSARRGVFHNEQFF.

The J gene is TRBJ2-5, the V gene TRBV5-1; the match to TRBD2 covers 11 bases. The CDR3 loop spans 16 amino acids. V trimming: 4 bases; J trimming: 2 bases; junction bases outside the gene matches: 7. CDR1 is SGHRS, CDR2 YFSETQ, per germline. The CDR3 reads CASSMDSGGVQETQYF. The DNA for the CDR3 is TGCGCCAGCAGCATGGATAGCGGGGGGGTTCAAGAGACCCAGTACTTC.

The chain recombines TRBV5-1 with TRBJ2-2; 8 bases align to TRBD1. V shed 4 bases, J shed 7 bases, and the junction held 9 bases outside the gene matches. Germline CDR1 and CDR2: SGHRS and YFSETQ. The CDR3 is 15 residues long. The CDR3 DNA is TGCGCCAGCAGCACGACAGGGGCTTCGAACGGGGAGCTGTTTTTT. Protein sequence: CASSTTGASNGELFF.